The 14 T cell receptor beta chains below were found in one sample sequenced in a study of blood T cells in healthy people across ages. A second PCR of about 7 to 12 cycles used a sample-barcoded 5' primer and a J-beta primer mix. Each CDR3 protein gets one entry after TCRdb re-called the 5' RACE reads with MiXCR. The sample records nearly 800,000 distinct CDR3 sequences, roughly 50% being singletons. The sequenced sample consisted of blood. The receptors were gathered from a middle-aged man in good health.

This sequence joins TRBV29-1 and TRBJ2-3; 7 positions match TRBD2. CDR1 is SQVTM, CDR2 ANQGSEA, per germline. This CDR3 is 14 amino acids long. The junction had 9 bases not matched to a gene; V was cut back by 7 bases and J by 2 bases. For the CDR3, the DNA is TGCAGCGCCGGGGGGTTAGCGGACACAGATACGCAGTATTTT. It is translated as CSAGGLADTDTQYF.

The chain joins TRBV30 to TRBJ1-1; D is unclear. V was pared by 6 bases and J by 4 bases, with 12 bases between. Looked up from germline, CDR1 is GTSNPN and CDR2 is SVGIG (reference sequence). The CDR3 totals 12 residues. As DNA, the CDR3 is TGTGCCTGCGACCGTTCGACCACTGAAGCTTTCTTT. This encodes CACDRSTTEAFF.

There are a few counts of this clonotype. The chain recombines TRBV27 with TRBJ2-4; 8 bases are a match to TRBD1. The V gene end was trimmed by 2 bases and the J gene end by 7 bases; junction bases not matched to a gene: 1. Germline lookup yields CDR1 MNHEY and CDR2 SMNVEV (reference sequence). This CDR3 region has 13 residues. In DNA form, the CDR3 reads TGTGCCAGCAGTTTAAACAGGGGGAACATTCAGTACTTC. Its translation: CASSLNRGNIQYF.

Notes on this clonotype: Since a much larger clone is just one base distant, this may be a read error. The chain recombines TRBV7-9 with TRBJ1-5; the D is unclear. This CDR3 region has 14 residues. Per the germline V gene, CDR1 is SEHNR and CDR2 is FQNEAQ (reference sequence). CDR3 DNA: TGTTCCAGCAGCTTAGATGGAGGAAATCAGCCCCAGCATTTT. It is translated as CSSSLDGGNQPQHF.

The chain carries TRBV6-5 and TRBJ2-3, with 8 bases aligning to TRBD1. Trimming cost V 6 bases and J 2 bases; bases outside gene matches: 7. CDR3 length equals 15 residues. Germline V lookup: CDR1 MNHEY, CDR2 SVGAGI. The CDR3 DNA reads TGTGCCAGCAGCAGACAGGACAGGGCCACAGATACGCAGTATTTT. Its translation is CASSRQDRATDTQYF.

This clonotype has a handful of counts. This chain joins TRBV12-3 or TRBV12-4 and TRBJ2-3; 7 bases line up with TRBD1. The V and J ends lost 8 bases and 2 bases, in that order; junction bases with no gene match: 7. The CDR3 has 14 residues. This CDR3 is CASRRGQYTDTQYF. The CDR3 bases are TGTGCCAGCCGCCGGGGACAGTACACAGATACGCAGTATTTT.

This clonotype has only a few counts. In DNA, the CDR3 is TGCGCCAGCAGCAGCGGGGGATCCCTGGGAACCGGGGAGCTGTTTTTT. Encoded protein: CASSSGGSLGTGELFF. The chain is built from TRBV5-1 and TRBJ2-2; 8 bases align to TRBD2. The J segment lost 5 bases and the V segment lost 4 bases, leaving 10 bases of the junction unmatched. This CDR3 is built from 16 residues. Germline CDR1 reads SGHRS; CDR2 reads YFSETQ.

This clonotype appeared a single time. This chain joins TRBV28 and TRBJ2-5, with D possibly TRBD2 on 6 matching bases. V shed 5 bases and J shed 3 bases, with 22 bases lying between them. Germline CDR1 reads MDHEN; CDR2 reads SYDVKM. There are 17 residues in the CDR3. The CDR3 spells CASSPRRGGATKETQYF. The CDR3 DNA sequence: TGTGCCAGCAGTCCCCGACGCGGCGGGGCTACCAAAGAGACCCAGTACTTC.

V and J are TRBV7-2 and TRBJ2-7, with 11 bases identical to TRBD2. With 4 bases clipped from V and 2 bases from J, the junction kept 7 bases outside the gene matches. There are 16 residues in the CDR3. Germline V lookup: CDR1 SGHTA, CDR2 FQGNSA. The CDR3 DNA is TGTGCCAGCAGCTCCGGACTAGCGGGTGCCCCCTACGAGCAGTACTTC. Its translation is CASSSGLAGAPYEQYF.

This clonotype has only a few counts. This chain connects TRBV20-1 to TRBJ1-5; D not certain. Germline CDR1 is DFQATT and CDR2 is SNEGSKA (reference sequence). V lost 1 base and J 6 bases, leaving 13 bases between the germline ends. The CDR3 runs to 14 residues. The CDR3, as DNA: TGCAGTGCTAGAGCAGAGCTTGCGGGTCAGCCCCAGCATTTT. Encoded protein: CSARAELAGQPQHF.

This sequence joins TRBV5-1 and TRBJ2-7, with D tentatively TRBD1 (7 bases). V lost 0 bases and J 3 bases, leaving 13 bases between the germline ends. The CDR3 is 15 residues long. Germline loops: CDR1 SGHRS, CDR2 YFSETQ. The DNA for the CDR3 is TGCGCCAGCAGCTTGGACAGGGGAGGCCTCTACGAGCAGTACTTC. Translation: CASSLDRGGLYEQYF.

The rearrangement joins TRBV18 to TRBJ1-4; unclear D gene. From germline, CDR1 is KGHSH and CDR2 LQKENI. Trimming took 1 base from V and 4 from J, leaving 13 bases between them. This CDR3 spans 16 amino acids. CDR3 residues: CASSPLAQSLNEKLFF. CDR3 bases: TGTGCCAGCTCACCACTTGCCCAGAGCCTTAATGAAAAACTGTTTTTT.

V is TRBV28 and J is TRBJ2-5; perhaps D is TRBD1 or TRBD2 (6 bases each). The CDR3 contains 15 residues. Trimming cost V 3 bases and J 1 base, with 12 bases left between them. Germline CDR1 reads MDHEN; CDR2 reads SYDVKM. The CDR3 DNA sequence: TGTGCCAGCAGTTTTACGGGGGCAACCCAAGAGACCCAGTACTTC. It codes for CASSFTGATQETQYF.

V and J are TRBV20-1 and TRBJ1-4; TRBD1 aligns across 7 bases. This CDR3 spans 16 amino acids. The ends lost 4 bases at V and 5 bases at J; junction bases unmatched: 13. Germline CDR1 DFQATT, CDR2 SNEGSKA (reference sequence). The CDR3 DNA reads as TGCAGTGCTATCCCCCGGACAGGCCAACTCAATGAAAAACTGTTTTTT. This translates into CSAIPRTGQLNEKLFF.